Listed below are T cell receptor beta chains from one sample, sequenced in a study of Tregs in tolerant kidney transplant recipients. Produced via immunoSEQ multiplex PCR; TCRdb's table is partial and in-frame only. The sample comprises some 240,000 clones, around 82% of which are singletons, and 0.55% to 0.65% rests with the top ten. Sequenced material: CD4+ T cells from blood. Receptors were obtained from a human donor in good health. CDR3s include the opening cysteine and the closing phenylalanine or tryptophan. D genes are given only for firm matches.

d_call: NA; v_call: TRBV2; j_call: TRBJ2-5; cdr3_aa: CASRVYQETQYF
d_call: NA; v_call: TRBV19; j_call: TRBJ2-5; cdr3_aa: CASSISGLNQETQYF
d_call: NA; v_call: TRBV14; j_call: TRBJ2-7; cdr3_aa: CASSQVFPYEQYF
d_call: TRBD1; v_call: TRBV10-1; j_call: TRBJ2-1; cdr3_aa: CASSAQTGAKNEQFF
d_call: TRBD1; v_call: TRBV7-3; j_call: TRBJ2-7; cdr3_aa: CASSLFPRDRVSYEQYF
d_call: NA; v_call: TRBV30; j_call: TRBJ1-6; cdr3_aa: CAWSVEGRGSPLHF
d_call: TRBD2; v_call: TRBV7-6; j_call: TRBJ2-3; cdr3_aa: CASSLAELAGGDTQYF
d_call: TRBD1; v_call: TRBV5-4; j_call: TRBJ2-4; cdr3_aa: CASSLPGQGAKNIQYF
d_call: NA; v_call: TRBV10-3; j_call: TRBJ1-5; cdr3_aa: CAISEPPVGGNQPQHF
d_call: TRBD1; v_call: TRBV7-8; j_call: TRBJ2-7; cdr3_aa: CASSSHNRQGRYEQYF
d_call: NA; v_call: TRBV7-3; j_call: TRBJ2-5; cdr3_aa: CASSFQASGETQYF
d_call: NA; v_call: TRBV13; j_call: TRBJ2-3; cdr3_aa: CASSLLGGTDTQYF
d_call: NA; v_call: TRBV2; j_call: NA; cdr3_aa: CASKASSDATYEQYF
d_call: NA; v_call: TRBV30; j_call: TRBJ2-4; cdr3_aa: CASTSDLAKNIQYF
d_call: TRBD2; v_call: TRBV10-3; j_call: TRBJ2-1; cdr3_aa: CAISGTWRGGYNEQFF
d_call: TRBD1; v_call: TRBV18; j_call: TRBJ2-7; cdr3_aa: CASSPGPDRGNEQYF
d_call: NA; v_call: TRBV7-9; j_call: TRBJ1-1; cdr3_aa: CASSLDRNTEAFF